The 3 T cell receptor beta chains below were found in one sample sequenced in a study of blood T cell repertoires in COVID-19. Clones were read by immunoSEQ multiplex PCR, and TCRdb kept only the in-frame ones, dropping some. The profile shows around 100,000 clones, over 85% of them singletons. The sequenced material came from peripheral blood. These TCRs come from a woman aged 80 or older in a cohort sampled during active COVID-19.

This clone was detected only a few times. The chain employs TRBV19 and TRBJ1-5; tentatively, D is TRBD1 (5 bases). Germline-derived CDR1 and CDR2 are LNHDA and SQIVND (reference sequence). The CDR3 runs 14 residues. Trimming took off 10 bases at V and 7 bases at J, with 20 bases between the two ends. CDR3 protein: CATNMAGVGQPQHF. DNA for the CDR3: TGTGCCACCAATATGGCGGGGGTAGGGCAGCCCCAGCATTTT.

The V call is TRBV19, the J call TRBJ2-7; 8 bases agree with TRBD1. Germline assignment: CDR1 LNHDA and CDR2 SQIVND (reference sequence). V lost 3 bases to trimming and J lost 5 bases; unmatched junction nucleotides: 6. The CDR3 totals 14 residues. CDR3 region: CASSIRNRGDEQYF. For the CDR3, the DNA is TGTGCCAGTAGTATTAGGAACAGGGGGGACGAGCAGTACTTC. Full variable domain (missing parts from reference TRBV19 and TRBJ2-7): DGGITQSPKYLFRKEGQNVTLSCEQNLNHDAMYWYRQDPGQGLRLIYYSQIVNDFQKGDIAEGYSVSREKKESFPLTVTSAQKNPTAFYLCASSIRNRGDEQYFGPGTRLTVT.

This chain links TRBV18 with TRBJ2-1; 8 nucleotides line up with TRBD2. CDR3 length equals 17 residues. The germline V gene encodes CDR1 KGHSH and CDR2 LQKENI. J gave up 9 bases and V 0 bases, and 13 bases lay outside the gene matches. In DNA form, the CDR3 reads TGTGCCAGCTCACCACCCTCGGTGGGACTAGTAGCGGGTGAGCAGTTCTTC. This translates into CASSPPSVGLVAGEQFF.